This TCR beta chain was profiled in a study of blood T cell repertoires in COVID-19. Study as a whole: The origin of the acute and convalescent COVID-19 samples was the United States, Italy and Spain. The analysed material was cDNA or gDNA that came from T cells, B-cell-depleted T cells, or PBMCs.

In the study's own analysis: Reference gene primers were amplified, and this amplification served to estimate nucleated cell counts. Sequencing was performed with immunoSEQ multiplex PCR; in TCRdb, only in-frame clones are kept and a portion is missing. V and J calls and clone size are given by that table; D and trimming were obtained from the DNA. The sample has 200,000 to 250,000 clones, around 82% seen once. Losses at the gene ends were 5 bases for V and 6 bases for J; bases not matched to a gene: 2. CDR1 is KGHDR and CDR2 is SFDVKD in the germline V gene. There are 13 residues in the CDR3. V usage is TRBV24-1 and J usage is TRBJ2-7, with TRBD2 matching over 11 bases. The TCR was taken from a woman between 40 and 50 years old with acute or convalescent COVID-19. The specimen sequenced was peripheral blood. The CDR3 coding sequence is TGTGCCACCAGTGGCCTAGCGGGAGGCGAGCAGTACTTC. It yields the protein CATSGLAGGEQYF.